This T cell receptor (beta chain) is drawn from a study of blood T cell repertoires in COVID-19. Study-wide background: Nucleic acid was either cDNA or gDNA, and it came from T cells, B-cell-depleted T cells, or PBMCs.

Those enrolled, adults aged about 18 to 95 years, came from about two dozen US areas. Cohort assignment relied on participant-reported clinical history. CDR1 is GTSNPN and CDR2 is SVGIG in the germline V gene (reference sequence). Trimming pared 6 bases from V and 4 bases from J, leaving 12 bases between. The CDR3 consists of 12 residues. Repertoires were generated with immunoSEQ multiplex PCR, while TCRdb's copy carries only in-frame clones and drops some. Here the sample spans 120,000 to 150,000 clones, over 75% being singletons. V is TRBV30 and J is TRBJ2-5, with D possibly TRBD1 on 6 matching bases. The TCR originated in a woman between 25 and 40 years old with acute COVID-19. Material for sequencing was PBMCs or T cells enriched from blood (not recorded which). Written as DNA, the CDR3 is TGTGCCTGCAACAGGGTCGGAGAGACCCAGTACTTC. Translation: CACNRVGETQYF.